These 29 T cell receptor beta chains came from one sample sequenced in a study of T cell changes during pregnancy in multiple sclerosis. The method was immunoSEQ multiplex PCR; TCRdb's version includes in-frame clones alone and lacks a portion of them. This sample has about 49,000 clones; 85% to 95% occur once, and the top ten carry around 5.9%. The sequenced sample was CD8+ T cells from peripheral blood mononuclear cells, obtained before pregnancy. These receptors were obtained from a female donor with multiple sclerosis, enrolled in a pregnancy study.

This clone was detected once. The V and J genes are TRBV4-2 and TRBJ1-2, with 8 nucleotides matching TRBD1. With 5 bases clipped from V and 4 bases from J, the junction kept 6 bases outside the gene matches. CDR1 and CDR2 from the germline V gene are LGHNA and YNFKEQ. The CDR3 has 14 amino acids. The CDR3 protein is CASSMHRGSYGYTF. The DNA for the CDR3 is TGTGCCAGCAGCATGCACAGGGGGAGCTATGGCTACACCTTC.

V is TRBV30 and J is TRBJ2-2; 10 nucleotides match TRBD1. With V trimmed by 2 bases and J by 7 bases, 7 bases remained unmatched. CDR1 is GTSNPN, CDR2 SVGIG, per germline (reference sequence). This CDR3 is built from 15 residues. This chain's CDR3 is CAWSPGQGEFGELFF. The CDR3 DNA is TGTGCCTGGAGTCCCGGACAGGGGGAGTTCGGGGAGCTGTTTTTT. The variable domain in full, completed from reference TRBV30 and TRBJ2-2, reads SQTIHQWPATLVQPVGSPLSLECTVEGTSNPNLYWYRQAAGRGLQLLFYSVGIGQISSEVPQNLSASRPQDRQFILSSKKLLLSDSGFYLCAWSPGQGEFGELFFGEGSRLTVL.

V gene TRBV7-9 combines with J gene TRBJ1-2; TRBD1 agrees at 7 bases. The CDR3 is made up of 15 amino acids. Germline CDR1 SEHNR, CDR2 FQNEAQ (reference sequence). V was pared by 4 bases and J by 5 bases, with 10 bases of the junction left unmatched. CDR3 DNA: TGTGCCAGCAGCTCGCCCCGAGACAGGGATTATGGCTACACCTTC. This translates into CASSSPRDRDYGYTF.

The chain combines TRBV4-2 with TRBJ2-1; D is perhaps TRBD2 (6 bases). The CDR3 length is 16 residues. Germline V gives CDR1 LGHNA, CDR2 YNFKEQ. The V gene lost 0 bases and the J gene lost 5 bases, with 14 bases spanning the gap. CDR3 nucleotide sequence: TGTGCCAGCAGCCAAGATAGACTAGATCCCGACAATGAGCAGTTCTTC. This gives the protein CASSQDRLDPDNEQFF.

This clone has only one observation. This sequence joins TRBV28 and TRBJ2-7; TRBD2 is a possible D gene (6 bases). Trimming took off 1 base at V and 1 base at J, with 8 bases between the two ends. This CDR3 contains 14 residues. CDR1 and CDR2 from the germline V gene are MDHEN and SYDVKM. The CDR3 DNA reads TGTGCCAGCAGTTTATCTGGACTATCCTACGAGCAGTACTTC. Its translation: CASSLSGLSYEQYF.

This rearrangement joins TRBV7-3 to TRBJ1-2, with no clear D. CDR3 length: 13 residues. Looked up from germline, CDR1 is SGHTA and CDR2 is FQGTGA. The V end was cut by 2 bases, the J end by 13 bases, with 17 bases between. This chain's CDR3 is CASSLVLGGRSTF. CDR3 DNA: TGTGCCAGCAGCTTAGTATTAGGCGGGAGATCCACCTTC.

J is TRBJ2-7 and V is TRBV5-1, with TRBD1 as a possible D gene (6 bases). The length of the CDR3 is 16 residues. CDR1 is SGHRS and CDR2 is YFSETQ in the germline V gene. Trimming removed 4 bases at V and 7 bases at J, with 24 bases between. CDR3 sequence: CASSDTGWGPFPEQYF. Here the CDR3 DNA reads TGCGCCAGCAGCGACACCGGGTGGGGGCCATTCCCGGAGCAGTACTTC.

This clone is categorized as medium-sized (0.01 to 0.1%). This CDR3 reads CASSQDGTGNTEAFF. The CDR3, as DNA: TGTGCCAGCAGCCAAGATGGGACAGGGAACACTGAAGCTTTCTTT. The rearrangement links TRBV4-2 to TRBJ1-1; 8 bases line up with TRBD1. J lost 1 base, V lost 0 bases, and 1 base had no gene match. The CDR3 consists of 15 residues. CDR1 is LGHNA, CDR2 YNFKEQ, per germline.

The chain has TRBV5-4 and TRBJ2-7; weak D call: TRBD1 (6 bases). Germline V gene sequence: CDR1 SGHNT, CDR2 YYREEE (reference sequence). This CDR3 comprises 13 residues. V shed 2 bases and J shed 2 bases, with 8 bases lying between them. CDR3 loop: CASSFGQTYEQYF. CDR3 bases: TGTGCCAGCAGCTTTGGACAGACCTACGAGCAGTACTTC. The full variable domain, in which reference TRBV5-4 and TRBJ2-7 provide the parts outside the CDR3, is ETGVTQSPTHLIKTRGQQVTLRCSSQSGHNTVSWYQQALGQGPQFIFQYYREEENGRGNFPPRFSGLQFPNYSSELNVNALELDDSALYLCASSFGQTYEQYFGPGTRLTVT.

The V gene is TRBV9, the J gene TRBJ2-2; 8 nucleotides align to TRBD1. The J segment lost 5 bases and the V segment lost 4 bases, leaving 4 bases of the junction unmatched. CDR1 is SGDLS and CDR2 is YYNGEE in the germline V gene. The CDR3 consists of 14 residues. The CDR3 protein is CASSSGQATGELFF. The CDR3, as DNA: TGTGCCAGCAGCTCGGGACAGGCAACCGGGGAGCTGTTTTTT.

The CDR3 nucleotides read TGTGCCAGCAGCTTATTCGCCTACAATGAGCAGTTCTTC. Amino acids: CASSLFAYNEQFF. The V gene is TRBV7-6, the J gene TRBJ2-1; D uncertain. This CDR3 has 13 residues. Trimming took off 2 bases at V and 2 bases at J, with 4 bases between the two ends. CDR1 SGHVS and CDR2 FNYEAQ come from the germline V gene.

Of note for this clone: The same CDR3 arises from other DNA sequences in this sample as well. The chain uses TRBV7-9 and TRBJ1-1; D gene unclear. The CDR3 is made up of 11 amino acids. Germline V gene lookup returns CDR1 SEHNR and CDR2 FQNEAQ (reference sequence). V was trimmed by 1 base and J by 8 bases, leaving 5 bases between them. The CDR3: CASSLGGEAFF. The CDR3 region has the DNA TGTGCCAGCAGCTTAGGCGGAGAAGCTTTCTTT.

The chain recombines TRBV7-9 with TRBJ1-4; possibly TRBD1 for D (6 bases). The ends were cut back, 5 bases at V and 0 bases at J, with 16 bases in the middle. Germline CDR1 is SEHNR and CDR2 is FQNEAQ (reference sequence). This CDR3 comprises 17 residues. The CDR3 DNA reads TGTGCCAGCAGCCCCGGGACAAGAGGCACAACTAATGAAAAACTGTTTTTT. The encoded protein is CASSPGTRGTTNEKLFF.

The chain uses TRBV4-2 and TRBJ1-2; 10 nucleotides match TRBD1. Per germline, CDR1 LGHNA and CDR2 YNFKEQ. The CDR3 consists of 14 residues. The J segment lost 4 bases and the V segment lost 1 base, leaving 0 bases of the junction unmatched. CDR3 nucleotides: TGTGCCAGCAGCCAAGGACAGGGGGCCTATGGCTACACCTTC. Encoded protein: CASSQGQGAYGYTF.

The rearrangement uses TRBV14 and TRBJ2-2; TRBD2 matches at 12 bases. V shed 3 bases, J shed 9 bases, and the junction held 11 bases outside the gene matches. Germline-derived CDR1 and CDR2 are SGHDN and FVKESK. The CDR3 contains 17 residues. This CDR3 reads CASSHSAWTSGNRELFF. CDR3 DNA: TGTGCCAGCAGCCATTCCGCCTGGACTAGCGGGAATCGGGAGCTGTTTTTT.

This chain links TRBV5-4 with TRBJ2-4; TRBD2 matches 12 bases. The V gene's germline CDR1 is SGHNT and CDR2 YYREEE (reference sequence). V was pared by 2 bases and J by 11 bases, with 8 bases of the junction left unmatched. CDR3 length: 15 amino acids. The DNA of the CDR3 is TGTGCCAGCAGCTTTAGACTAGCGGGAGAATCGGTTCAGTACTTC. It encodes CASSFRLAGESVQYF.

The chain carries TRBV4-2 and TRBJ2-7, with D tentatively TRBD1 (6 bases). V was pared by 7 bases and J by 2 bases, with 12 bases between. The CDR3 length is 13 residues. Per the germline V gene, CDR1 is LGHNA and CDR2 is YNFKEQ. The chain's CDR3 is CASNLQGTYEQYF. Written as DNA, the CDR3 is TGTGCCAGCAACCTACAGGGAACCTACGAGCAGTACTTC.

J is TRBJ1-1 and V is TRBV19; D gene uncertain. The V gene lost 5 bases and the J gene lost 9 bases, with 10 bases spanning the gap. CDR3 length: 11 residues. Per the germline V gene, CDR1 is LNHDA and CDR2 is SQIVND (reference sequence). The CDR3 spells CASSSGSKAFF. The CDR3, as DNA: TGTGCCAGTAGTTCGGGAAGTAAAGCTTTCTTT. The whole variable domain, remainder taken from reference TRBV19 and TRBJ1-1, is DGGITQSPKYLFRKEGQNVTLSCEQNLNHDAMYWYRQDPGQGLRLIYYSQIVNDFQKGDIAEGYSVSREKKESFPLTVTSAQKNPTAFYLCASSSGSKAFFGQGTRLTVV.

The V and J genes are TRBV15 and TRBJ1-2; no firm D call. This CDR3 region has 14 residues. V was trimmed by 5 bases and J by 0 bases, leaving 10 bases between them. CDR1 is LNHNV and CDR2 is YYDKDF in the germline V gene (reference sequence). DNA of the CDR3: TGTGCCACCAGCGCCCTCCCAGCTAACTATGGCTACACCTTC. This translates into CATSALPANYGYTF.

The chain links TRBV27 to TRBJ2-7; the D is unclear. Germline CDR1 is MNHEY and CDR2 is SMNVEV (reference sequence). CDR3 length: 14 residues. Trimming removed 2 bases at V and 1 base at J, with 9 bases between. CDR3 bases: TGTGCCAGCAGTTTAGGCTCGCGGTCCTACGAGCAGTACTTC. Its translation: CASSLGSRSYEQYF.

This chain uses TRBV4-1 with TRBJ2-2; D perhaps matches TRBD2 (5 bases). V was trimmed by 1 base and J by 2 bases, leaving 11 bases between them. Germline V gene sequence: CDR1 MGHRA, CDR2 YSYEKL. CDR3 size: 16 residues. The CDR3 is CASSQGPRENTGELFF. The CDR3, as DNA: TGCGCCAGCAGCCAAGGGCCCCGGGAAAACACCGGGGAGCTGTTTTTT.

This sequence joins TRBV7-9 and TRBJ1-2; 8 bases are a match to TRBD1. Germline V CDR1 and CDR2: SEHNR, FQNEAQ (reference sequence). With 5 bases clipped from V and 7 bases from J, the junction kept 3 bases outside the gene matches. The CDR3 has 12 amino acids. The CDR3 coding sequence is TGTGCCAGCAGCCTGGGACAGGCTGGCTACACCTTC. This codes for CASSLGQAGYTF.

V is TRBV7-9 and J is TRBJ1-1; D remains unclear. V gave up 5 bases and J gave up 1 base, with 8 bases separating them. The CDR3 is 13 amino acids. Germline V gene sequence: CDR1 SEHNR, CDR2 FQNEAQ (reference sequence). The DNA for the CDR3 is TGTGCCAGCAGCGGAGACCCGAACACTGAAGCTTTCTTT. Its translation: CASSGDPNTEAFF. The variable domain in full, with the rest retrieved from reference TRBV7-9 and TRBJ1-1, is DTGVSQNPRHKITKRGQNVTFRCDPISEHNRLYWYRQTLGQGPEFLTYFQNEAQLEKSRLLSDRFSAERPKGSFSTLEIQRTEQGDSAMYLCASSGDPNTEAFFGQGTRLTVV.

CDR3 loop: CASSFFSLAGGPGTGELFF. CDR3 coding DNA: TGTGCCAGCAGCTTTTTCTCTTTAGCGGGAGGGCCCGGGACCGGGGAGCTGTTTTTT. J is TRBJ2-2 and V is TRBV5-5, with 11 bases fitting TRBD2. The germline V gene encodes CDR1 SGHKS and CDR2 YYEKEE (reference sequence). The CDR3 spans 19 residues. V was pared by 2 bases and J by 5 bases, with 14 bases of the junction left unmatched.

The chain has TRBV6-5 and TRBJ2-1, with TRBD2 matching 9 bases. CDR3 length: 14 amino acids. V shed 6 bases, J shed 10 bases, and the junction held 10 bases outside the gene matches. The germline V gene encodes CDR1 MNHEY and CDR2 SVGAGI. The CDR3 spells CASSLGLALGEQFF. CDR3 nucleotides: TGTGCCAGCAGCCTGGGACTAGCTCTAGGGGAGCAGTTCTTC.

V gene TRBV25-1 combines with J gene TRBJ1-4, with TRBD1 as a possible D gene (6 bases). This CDR3 is 14 amino acids long. Trimming pared 6 bases from V and 6 bases from J, leaving 14 bases between. Germline lookup yields CDR1 MGHDK and CDR2 SYGVNS. The CDR3: CASRHTGLDEKLFF. The CDR3 bases are TGTGCCAGCAGGCATACAGGGTTGGATGAAAAACTGTTTTTT. Drawing the rest from reference TRBV25-1 and TRBJ1-4, the complete variable domain is EADIYQTPRYLVIGTGKKITLECSQTMGHDKMYWYQQDPGMELHLIHYSYGVNSTEKGDLSSESTVSRIRTEHFPLTLESARPSHTSQYLCASRHTGLDEKLFFGSGTQLSVL.

The rearrangement links TRBV5-1 to TRBJ2-2; D uncertain. Germline V gives CDR1 SGHRS, CDR2 YFSETQ. V was pared by 8 bases and J by 3 bases, with 8 bases between. This CDR3 spans 12 amino acids. The CDR3 is CASSTDTGELFF. In nucleotides, the CDR3 is TGCGCCAGTAGTACTGACACCGGGGAGCTGTTTTTT.

In nucleotides, the CDR3 is TGTGCCAGCAGTTTGCTTGCAGCGGGAGAAATTTCAGAGACCCAGTACTTC. Translating gives CASSLLAAGEISETQYF. The chain joins TRBV27 to TRBJ2-5; 8 positions match TRBD2. Losses at the gene ends were 3 bases for V and 4 bases for J; bases not matched to a gene: 13. CDR3 length: 17 residues. CDR1 and CDR2 from the germline V gene are MNHEY and SMNVEV (reference sequence).

The chain joins TRBV5-8 to TRBJ2-3, with D possibly matching TRBD2 (5 bases). The CDR3 extends over 19 amino acids. Germline V gene data show CDR1 as SGHTS and CDR2 as YDEGEE. The germline V and J ends were trimmed by 3 bases and 2 bases, with 25 bases remaining between them. CDR3 sequence (DNA): TGTGCCAGCAGCTCCCTGGAGAGGGAAACCCCACTCCCCACAGATACGCAGTATTTT. It specifies CASSSLERETPLPTDTQYF.